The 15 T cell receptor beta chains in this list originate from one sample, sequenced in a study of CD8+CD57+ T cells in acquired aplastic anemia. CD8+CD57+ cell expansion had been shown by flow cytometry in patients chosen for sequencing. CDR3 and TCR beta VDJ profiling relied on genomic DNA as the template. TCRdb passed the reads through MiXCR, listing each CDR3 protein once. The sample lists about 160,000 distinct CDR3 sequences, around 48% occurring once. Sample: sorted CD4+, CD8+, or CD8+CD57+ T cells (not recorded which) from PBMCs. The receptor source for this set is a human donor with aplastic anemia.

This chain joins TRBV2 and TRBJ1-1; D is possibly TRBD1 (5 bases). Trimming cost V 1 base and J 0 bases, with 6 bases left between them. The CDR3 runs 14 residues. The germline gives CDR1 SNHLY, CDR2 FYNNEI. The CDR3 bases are TGTGCCAGCAGTGAAGTGACAGTGAACACTGAAGCTTTCTTT. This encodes CASSEVTVNTEAFF.

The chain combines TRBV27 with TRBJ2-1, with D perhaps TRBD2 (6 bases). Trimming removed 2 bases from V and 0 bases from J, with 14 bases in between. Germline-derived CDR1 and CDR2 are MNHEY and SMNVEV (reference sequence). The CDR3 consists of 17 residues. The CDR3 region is CASSLTLGRDSYNEQFF. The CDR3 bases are TGTGCCAGCAGTTTAACGTTGGGGCGGGACTCCTACAATGAGCAGTTCTTC.

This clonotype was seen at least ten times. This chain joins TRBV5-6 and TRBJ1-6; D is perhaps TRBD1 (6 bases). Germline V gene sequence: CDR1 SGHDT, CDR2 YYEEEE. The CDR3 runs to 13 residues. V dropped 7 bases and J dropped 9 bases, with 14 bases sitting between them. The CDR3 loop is CASGQGIGSPLHF. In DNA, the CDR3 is TGTGCCAGCGGCCAGGGGATAGGTTCACCCCTCCACTTT.

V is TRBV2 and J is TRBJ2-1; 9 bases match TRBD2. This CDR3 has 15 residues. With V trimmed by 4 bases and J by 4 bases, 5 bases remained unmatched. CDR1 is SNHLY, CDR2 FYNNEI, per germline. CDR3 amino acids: CASSGMTSGYNEQFF. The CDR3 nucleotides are TGTGCCAGCAGTGGCATGACTAGCGGTTACAATGAGCAGTTCTTC. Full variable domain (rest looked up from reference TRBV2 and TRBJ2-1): EPEVTQTPSHQVTQMGQEVILRCVPISNHLYFYWYRQILGQKVEFLVSFYNNEISEKSEIFDDQFSVERPDGSNFTLKIRSTKLEDSAMYFCASSGMTSGYNEQFFGPGTRLTVL.

The CDR3 loop is CASSLEGQGRNQPQHF. CDR3 DNA sequence: TGTGCCAGCAGCTTGGAAGGACAGGGGCGTAATCAGCCCCAGCATTTT. This sequence joins TRBV7-2 and TRBJ1-5; 9 bases are a match to TRBD1. V dropped 3 bases and J dropped 4; count of bases not matched to a gene: 7. CDR1 and CDR2 (germline): SGHTA, FQGNSA. The CDR3 runs to 16 residues.

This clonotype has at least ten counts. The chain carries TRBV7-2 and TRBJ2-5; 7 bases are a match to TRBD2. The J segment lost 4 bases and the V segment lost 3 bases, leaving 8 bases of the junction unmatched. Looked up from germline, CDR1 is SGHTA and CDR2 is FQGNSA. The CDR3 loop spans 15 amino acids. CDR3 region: CASSFAGVEGETQYF. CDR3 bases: TGTGCCAGCAGCTTCGCGGGGGTGGAGGGAGAGACCCAGTACTTC. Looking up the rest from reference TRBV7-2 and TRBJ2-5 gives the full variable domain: GAGVSQSPSNKVTEKGKDVELRCDPISGHTALYWYRQSLGQGLEFLIYFQGNSAPDKSGLPSDRFSAERTGGSVSTLTIQRTQQEDSAVYLCASSFAGVEGETQYFGPGTRLLVL.

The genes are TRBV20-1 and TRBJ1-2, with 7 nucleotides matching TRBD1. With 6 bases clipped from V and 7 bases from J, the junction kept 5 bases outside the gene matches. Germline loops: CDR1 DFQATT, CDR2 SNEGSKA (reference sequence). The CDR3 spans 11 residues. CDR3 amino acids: CSAWTGAGYTF. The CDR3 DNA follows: TGCAGTGCCTGGACAGGTGCTGGCTACACCTTC.

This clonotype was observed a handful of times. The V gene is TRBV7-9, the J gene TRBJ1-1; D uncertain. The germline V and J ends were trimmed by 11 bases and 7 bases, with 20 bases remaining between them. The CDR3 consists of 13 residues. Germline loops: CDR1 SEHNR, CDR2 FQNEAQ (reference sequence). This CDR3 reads CAGTKAQRNEAFF. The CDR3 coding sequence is TGTGCCGGCACCAAGGCACAGAGAAATGAAGCTTTCTTT.

Here the CDR3 reads CASSPTGTSGYNEQFF. The CDR3 nucleotides read TGTGCCAGCTCACCTACTGGGACTAGCGGATACAATGAGCAGTTCTTC. The chain joins TRBV18 to TRBJ2-1, with 11 bases identical to TRBD2. The ends lost 3 bases at V and 4 bases at J; junction bases unmatched: 5. The CDR3 covers 16 residues. The germline V gene encodes CDR1 KGHSH and CDR2 LQKENI.

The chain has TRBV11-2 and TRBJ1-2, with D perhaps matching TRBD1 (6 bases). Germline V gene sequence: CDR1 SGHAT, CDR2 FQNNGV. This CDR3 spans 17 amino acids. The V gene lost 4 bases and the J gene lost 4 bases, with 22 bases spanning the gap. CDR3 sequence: CASSSRPSGGRIYGYTF. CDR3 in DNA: TGTGCCAGCAGCTCTAGACCTTCCGGGGGGCGCATCTATGGCTACACCTTC.

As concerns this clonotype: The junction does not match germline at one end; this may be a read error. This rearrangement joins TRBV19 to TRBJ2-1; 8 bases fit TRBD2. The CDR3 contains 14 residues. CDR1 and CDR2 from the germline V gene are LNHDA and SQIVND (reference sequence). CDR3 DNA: TGTGCCAGCAGTACTAGCGGAATCTACGATGAGCAGTTCTTC. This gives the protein CASSTSGIYDEQFF.

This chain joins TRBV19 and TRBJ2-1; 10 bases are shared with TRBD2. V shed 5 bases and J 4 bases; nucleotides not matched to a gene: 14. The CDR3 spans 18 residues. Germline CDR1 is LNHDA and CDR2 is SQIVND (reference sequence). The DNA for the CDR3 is TGTGCCAGTAGTGTGGGACTAGCGTTCCTATCAAAATACAATGAGCAGTTCTTC. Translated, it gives CASSVGLAFLSKYNEQFF.

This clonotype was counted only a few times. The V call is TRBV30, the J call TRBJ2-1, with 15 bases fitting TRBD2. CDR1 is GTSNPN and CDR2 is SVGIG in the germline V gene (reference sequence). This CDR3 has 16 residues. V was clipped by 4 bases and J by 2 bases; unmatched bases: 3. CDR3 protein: CAWTGLAGGPYNEQFF. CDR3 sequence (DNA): TGTGCCTGGACCGGACTAGCGGGAGGGCCCTACAATGAGCAGTTCTTC.

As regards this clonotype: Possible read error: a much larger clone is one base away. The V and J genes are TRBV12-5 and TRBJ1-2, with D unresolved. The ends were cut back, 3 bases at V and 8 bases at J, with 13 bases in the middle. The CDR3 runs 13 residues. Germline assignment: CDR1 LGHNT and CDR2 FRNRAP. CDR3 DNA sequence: TGTGCTAGTGGTTTCCGGGTCGTGGGAGGCTACACCTTC. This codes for CASGFRVVGGYTF.

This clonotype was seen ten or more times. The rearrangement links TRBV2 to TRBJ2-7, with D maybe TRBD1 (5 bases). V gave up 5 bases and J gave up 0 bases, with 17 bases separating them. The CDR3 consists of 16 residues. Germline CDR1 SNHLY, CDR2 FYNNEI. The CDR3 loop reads CASSHETAYPSYEQYF. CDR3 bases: TGTGCCAGCAGTCACGAGACAGCGTATCCCTCCTACGAGCAGTACTTC.